One sample yielded the 20 T cell receptor beta chains listed below, sequenced in a study of regulatory T cells in long-lasting Graves disease. With iRepertoire HTBI primers and Arm-PCR of CDR3 regions, TCR beta libraries were built. TCRdb itself ran the multiplex PCR reads through MiXCR, one entry per CDR3 protein. The sample has some 440,000 distinct CDR3 sequences, around 20% seen once. Sample time point: persistent/refractory GD, antithyroid drugs over 5 years with positive TRAb. The TCR library was made from RNA that had been extracted from PBMCs in TRIzol. The sample here was peripheral blood mononuclear cells (PBMCs), taken when the disease was refractory, from a patient treated with antithyroid drugs. These TCRs come from a female donor with Graves disease.

The V call is TRBV25-1, the J call TRBJ2-2, with D possibly TRBD2 on 5 matching bases. The CDR3 runs 16 residues. Looked up from germline, CDR1 is MGHDK and CDR2 is SYGVNS. Trimming stripped 3 bases from V and 0 bases from J, with 11 bases between. This CDR3 reads CASSESGAANTGELFF. In nucleotides, the CDR3 is TGTGCCAGCAGTGAGAGCGGAGCTGCGAACACCGGGGAGCTGTTTTTT.

This clonotype was seen ten or more times. The V call is TRBV6-1, the J call TRBJ2-7, with TRBD2 as a possible D gene (5 bases). CDR3 length equals 13 residues. With 4 bases removed from V and 4 bases from J, the gap between germline ends came to 11 bases. Germline V CDR1 and CDR2: MNHNS, SASEGT. In nucleotides, the CDR3 is TGTGCCAGCAGTGCCGCCGGGAATTACGAGCAGTACTTC. This encodes CASSAAGNYEQYF.

This clonotype was recorded a few times. CDR3 DNA: TGTGCCTGGAGTTCGGGAGCCAAAAACATTCAGTACTTC. Translation: CAWSSGAKNIQYF. The rearrangement uses TRBV30 and TRBJ2-4; D uncertain. The V and J ends lost 2 bases and 0 bases respectively, with 5 bases between them. CDR3 size: 13 residues. Looked up from germline, CDR1 is GTSNPN and CDR2 is SVGIG (reference sequence).

This rearrangement joins TRBV10-1 to TRBJ2-2; D might be TRBD1 (6 bases). This CDR3 is 13 amino acids long. CDR1 and CDR2 (germline): WNHNN, SYGVQD (reference sequence). V was cut by 6 bases and J by 5 bases, with 10 bases left in between. DNA for the CDR3: TGCGCCAGCAGCCAGGGGATTACCGGGGAGCTGTTTTTT. It is translated as CASSQGITGELFF.

This clonotype occurred many times. This chain links TRBV7-2 with TRBJ2-5; 7 bases are a match to TRBD2. V trimming: 7 bases; J trimming: 5 bases; junction bases outside the gene matches: 16. CDR1 is SGHTA and CDR2 is FQGNSA in the germline V gene. This CDR3 spans 16 amino acids. Here the CDR3 reads CASTYVVRGERETQYF. CDR3 bases: TGTGCCAGCACCTATGTGGTCCGGGGGGAGAGGGAGACCCAGTACTTC.

This clonotype was seen a few times. V gene TRBV7-2 combines with J gene TRBJ1-5, with 7 nucleotides matching TRBD1. Germline V lookup: CDR1 SGHTA, CDR2 FQGNSA. Trimming removed 1 base from V and 10 bases from J; junction bases left unmatched: 4. The CDR3 contains 13 residues. CDR3 nucleotides: TGTGCCAGCAGCTTAGGACAGGGCTATCCCCAGCATTTT. Amino acids: CASSLGQGYPQHF.

Comments on this clonotype: One junction end disagrees with the germline gene, perhaps due to a read error. V gene TRBV14 combines with J gene TRBJ2-5; no firm D call. The germline gives CDR1 SGHDN, CDR2 FVKESK. The CDR3 extends over 13 amino acids. Here the CDR3 DNA reads TGTGTCAGCAGCCAAGGCCTCCTGGAGACCCAGTACTTC. Its translation is CVSSQGLLETQYF.

The rearrangement links TRBV5-1 to TRBJ1-4; 7 positions match TRBD1. There are 15 residues in the CDR3. The trim removed 4 bases at V and 6 bases at J, leaving 9 bases unmatched. CDR1 is SGHRS and CDR2 is YFSETQ in the germline V gene. CDR3 nucleotides: TGCGCCAGCAGCGAATGGACAGGAGAGGATGAAAAACTGTTTTTT. Its protein product is CASSEWTGEDEKLFF.

The V call is TRBV6-1, the J call TRBJ2-7; 7 bases line up with TRBD1. Trimming took 6 bases from V and 3 from J; bases not matched to a gene: 17. The germline V gene has CDR1 MNHNS and CDR2 SASEGT. The CDR3 runs 17 residues. Here the CDR3 DNA reads TGTGCCAGCAGACGGGACAGCCTGAGCCGTATATACTACGAGCAGTACTTC. Translating gives CASRRDSLSRIYYEQYF.

The chain combines TRBV6-1 with TRBJ2-5; either TRBD1 or TRBD2 may fit D (6 bases each). The closer fit of TRBJ2-1 to the DNA end suggests the J call may be wrong. The CDR3 covers 16 residues. CDR1 and CDR2 from the germline V gene are MNHNS and SASEGT. CDR3 sequence reads: CASSGGDKPARNEQFF. Here the CDR3 DNA reads TGTGCCAGCAGTGGGGGGGACAAACCCGCCCGGAATGAGCAGTTCTTC.

This clonotype came up a few times. The V gene is TRBV18, the J gene TRBJ1-5; no clear D. The CDR3 runs 14 residues. In germline, CDR1 is KGHSH, CDR2 LQKENI. V was clipped by 2 bases and J by 7 bases, with 12 bases between them. The CDR3 DNA reads as TGTGCCAGCTCACCAGTGAGGGAGGCCCAGCCCCAGCATTTT. Translation: CASSPVREAQPQHF.

This clonotype was seen repeatedly, ten times or more. The rearrangement joins TRBV28 to TRBJ2-7, with 10 bases matching TRBD2. Germline values: CDR1 MDHEN, CDR2 SYDVKM. CDR3 length: 15 residues. The V and J ends lost 2 bases and 6 bases, in that order; junction bases with no gene match: 7. CDR3 in amino acids: CASSLETSGLSEQYF. DNA for the CDR3: TGTGCCAGCAGTTTAGAGACTAGCGGGTTAAGCGAGCAGTACTTC.

As concerns this clonotype: A read error is possible here, since a much larger clone lies one base away. The chain uses TRBV6-2 or TRBV6-3 and TRBJ1-2; D is unclear. CDR1 is MNHEY and CDR2 is SVGEGT in the germline V gene. The CDR3 covers 13 residues. CDR3: CASGYTQNYGYTF. The CDR3 DNA follows: TGTGCCAGCGGTTATACACAGAACTATGGCTACACCTTC.

This clonotype showed up just a few times. One end of the junction does not line up with germline, which may come from a read error. The chain has TRBV27 and TRBJ1-4; D unclear. Germline loops: CDR1 MNHEY, CDR2 SMNVEV (reference sequence). The CDR3 length is 12 residues. CDR3 nucleotide sequence: TGTGCCAGCAGTTCCACAAAGGAGGAAAGACCCTTT. This codes for CASSSTKEERPF. Filled out from reference TRBV27 and TRBJ1-4, the complete variable domain reads EAQVTQNPRYLITVTGKKLTVTCSQNMNHEYMSWYRQDPGLGLRQIYYSMNVEVTDKGDVPEGYKVSRKEKRNFPLILESPSPNQTSLYFCASSSTKEERPFGSGTQLSVL.

J is TRBJ2-7 and V is TRBV2, with 14 bases aligning to TRBD2. CDR1 SNHLY and CDR2 FYNNEI come from the germline V gene. This CDR3 spans 16 amino acids. V dropped 5 bases and J dropped 5; count of bases not matched to a gene: 8. The CDR3 region is CASSLRLAGGPDEQYF. The CDR3 region has the DNA TGTGCCAGCAGTCTCAGACTAGCGGGAGGGCCCGACGAGCAGTACTTC.

This clonotype showed up many times. CDR3 in amino acids: CASSPGTLYEQYF. CDR3 DNA sequence: TGTGCCAGCAGCCCGGGAACCCTCTACGAGCAGTACTTC. The V gene is TRBV7-2, the J gene TRBJ2-7; D possibly corresponds to TRBD2 (5 bases). Germline CDR1 SGHTA, CDR2 FQGNSA. With 5 bases removed from V and 3 bases from J, the gap between germline ends came to 11 bases. The CDR3 is 13 residues long.

The rearrangement links TRBV28 to TRBJ1-1, with a possible D match to TRBD1 (5 bases). The CDR3 totals 18 residues. The V and J ends lost 5 bases and 5 bases respectively, with 27 bases between them. Germline V gene sequence: CDR1 MDHEN, CDR2 SYDVKM. The chain's CDR3 is CASSSRTGTLLLRTEAFF. DNA of the CDR3: TGTGCCAGCAGTAGCCGAACCGGGACGCTACTTCTGCGAACTGAAGCTTTCTTT.

The CDR3 DNA reads TGCGCCAGCAGCCAAGATTTCAGGGGTAAAAATGGCTACACCTTC. It encodes CASSQDFRGKNGYTF. The chain employs TRBV4-3 and TRBJ1-2, with D possibly matching TRBD1 (6 bases). The CDR3 covers 15 residues. In germline, CDR1 is LGHNA, CDR2 YSLEER. V lost 0 bases and J 6 bases, leaving 14 bases between the germline ends.

In this sample, this clonotype turned up many times. The rearrangement joins TRBV7-9 to TRBJ2-5; 8 bases match TRBD2. Germline assignment: CDR1 SEHNR and CDR2 FQNEAQ (reference sequence). V was pared by 5 bases and J by 0 bases, with 17 bases of the junction left unmatched. The length of the CDR3 is 19 residues. Written as DNA, the CDR3 is TGTGCCAGCAGCCAAAGGGGAAGCGGGAGAGGGATGGACCAAGAGACCCAGTACTTC. It is translated as CASSQRGSGRGMDQETQYF.

The V gene is TRBV7-9, the J gene TRBJ1-2; no reliable D call. The V gene's germline CDR1 is SEHNR and CDR2 FQNEAQ (reference sequence). The ends were cut back, 5 bases at V and 6 bases at J, with 22 bases in the middle. The CDR3 contains 16 residues. CDR3 DNA: TGTGCCAGCAGCCAAGCCGCCCCTTCCCGGAGGGATGGCTACACCTTC. Its translation: CASSQAAPSRRDGYTF.